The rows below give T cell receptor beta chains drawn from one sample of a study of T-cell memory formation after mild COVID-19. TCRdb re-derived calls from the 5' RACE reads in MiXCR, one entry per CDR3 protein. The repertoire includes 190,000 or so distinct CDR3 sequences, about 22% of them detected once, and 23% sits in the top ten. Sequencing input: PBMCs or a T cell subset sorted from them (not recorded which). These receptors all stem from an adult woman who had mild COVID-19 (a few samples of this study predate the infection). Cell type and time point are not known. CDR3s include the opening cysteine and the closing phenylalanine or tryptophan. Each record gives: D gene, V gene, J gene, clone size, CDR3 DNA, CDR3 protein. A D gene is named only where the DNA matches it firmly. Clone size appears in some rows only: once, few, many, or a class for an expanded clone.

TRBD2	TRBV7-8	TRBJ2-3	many	TGTGCCAGCAGCTTACTGGTACTGGGGGAGGGGTTATTGACAGATACGCAGTATTTT	CASSLLVLGEGLLTDTQYF
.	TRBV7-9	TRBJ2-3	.	TGTGCCAGCAGCTTGAAGCCCCGGACCCACACAGATACGCAGTATTTT	CASSLKPRTHTDTQYF
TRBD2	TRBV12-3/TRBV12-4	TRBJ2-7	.	TGTGCCAGCACCCAAGCGGGGGGGCCCGAAGAGCAGTACTTC	CASTQAGGPEEQYF
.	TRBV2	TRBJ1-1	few	TGTGCCAGCAGAGCGGGAGTGAACACTGAAGCTTTCTTT	CASRAGVNTEAFF
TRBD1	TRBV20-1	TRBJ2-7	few	TGCAGTGCTAGTGATCTCCCGAGGGACAGGCCTCGCTACGAGCAGTACTTC	CSASDLPRDRPRYEQYF
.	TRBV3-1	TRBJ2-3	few	TGTGCCAGCAGCCAAGACGCGGCAGGGGATGACACAGATACGCAGTATTTT	CASSQDAAGDDTDTQYF
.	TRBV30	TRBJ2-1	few	TGTGCCTGGAGTGTAGGACCATACAATGAGCAGTTCTTC	CAWSVGPYNEQFF
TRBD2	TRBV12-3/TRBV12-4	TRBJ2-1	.	TGTGCCAGCAGTCATCGGACTAGTCACAATGAGCAGTTCTTC	CASSHRTSHNEQFF
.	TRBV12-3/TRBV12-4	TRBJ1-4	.	TGTGCCAGCAGTCCTGGCAGGTGGGACCTGTTTTTT	CASSPGRWDLFF
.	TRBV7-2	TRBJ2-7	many	TGTGCCAGCAGTTTGGGCAGGACCTACGAGCAGTACTTC	CASSLGRTYEQYF
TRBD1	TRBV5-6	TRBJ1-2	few	TGTGCCAGCAGCTCCGGGACAGGGGCTATCTATGGCTACACCTTC	CASSSGTGAIYGYTF
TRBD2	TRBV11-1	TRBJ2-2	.	TGTGCCAGCAGCTTGGTAGCGGGGGTGAACACCGGGGAGCTGTTTTTT	CASSLVAGVNTGELFF
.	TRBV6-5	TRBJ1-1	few	TGTGCCAGCAGTTACGTGGGGCAGACGAACACTGAAGCTTTCTTT	CASSYVGQTNTEAFF
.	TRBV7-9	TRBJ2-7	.	TGTGCCAGCAGCCAATGGGCTGGATACTCCTACGAGCAGTACTTC	CASSQWAGYSYEQYF
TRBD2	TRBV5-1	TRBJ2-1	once	TGCGCCAGCAGCTTGATGACCCTAGCGGAATGGAATGAGCAGTTCTTC	CASSLMTLAEWNEQFF
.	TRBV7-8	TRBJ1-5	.	TGTGCCAGCAGCCCACACATTGTAACAGGTCAACGGGGGAATCAGCCCCAGCATTTT	CASSPHIVTGQRGNQPQHF
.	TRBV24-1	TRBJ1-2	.	TGTGCCACCAGTGATCCCGGGGCCGGTCCCTATGGCTACACCTTC	CATSDPGAGPYGYTF
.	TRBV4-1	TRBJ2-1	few	TGCGCCAGCAGCGATCCGCACCTAGACTACTACAATGAGCAGTTCTTC	CASSDPHLDYYNEQFF
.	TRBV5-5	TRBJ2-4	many	TGTGCCAGCAGCTCAGTGACAGCAGCCAAAAACATTCAGTACTTC	CASSSVTAAKNIQYF
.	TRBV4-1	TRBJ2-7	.	TGCGCCAGCAGCCCCCCTTTAGGTCCCTCCTACGAGCAGTACTTC	CASSPPLGPSYEQYF
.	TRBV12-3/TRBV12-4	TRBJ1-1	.	TGTGCCAGCAGTGTACAGGGCCTTAACACTGAAGCTTTCTTT	CASSVQGLNTEAFF
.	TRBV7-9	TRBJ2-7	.	TGTGCCAGCAGCTTACCCTTGAACTACGAGCAGTACTTC	CASSLPLNYEQYF
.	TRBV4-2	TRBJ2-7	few	TGTGCCAGCAGCCAAGATAGGGCGGGCGAGCAGTGCTTC	CASSQDRAGEQCF
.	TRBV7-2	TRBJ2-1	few	TGTGCCAGCAGCTCCCTGGCAGGCTACAGAATGCCGTTCTTC	CASSSLAGYRMPFF
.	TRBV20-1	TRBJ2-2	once	TGCAGTGCTAGAGATCGACAGTACACCGGGGAGCTGTTTTTT	CSARDRQYTGELFF
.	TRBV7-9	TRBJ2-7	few	TGTGCCAGCAGCACCCTCCTCTACGGGAAAGAAAGCGAGCAGTACTTC	CASSTLLYGKESEQYF
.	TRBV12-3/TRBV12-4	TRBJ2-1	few	TGTGCCAGCAGTTCTGAGCTCTCGGGCCTATACAATGAGCAGTTCTTC	CASSSELSGLYNEQFF